One sample yielded the 20 T cell receptor beta chains listed below, sequenced in a study of cytotoxic CD8 clonotypes in ibrutinib-treated CLL. TCRdb's table, derived via immunoSEQ multiplex PCR, lists solely in-frame clones and lacks some. The table shows about 130,000 clones, with 70% to 80% occurring only once. Material: PBMCs, obtained after 24 months of ibrutinib treatment. The origin of the receptors is a human donor with chronic lymphocytic leukemia.

The chain has TRBV11-1 and TRBJ2-2; D is unclear. The ends were cut back, 3 bases at V and 0 bases at J, with 5 bases in the middle. The germline CDR1 and CDR2 sequences are SGHAT and FQDESV (reference sequence). This CDR3 comprises 14 residues. Here the CDR3 reads CASSLSTNTGELFF. The CDR3, as DNA: TGTGCCAGCAGCTTGTCCACGAACACCGGGGAGCTGTTTTTT.

This CDR3 is CASRKDRERHEQYF. The CDR3 region has the DNA TGCGCCAGCAGGAAAGACAGGGAACGGCACGAGCAGTACTTC. The chain combines TRBV5-1 with TRBJ2-7; 7 bases are shared with TRBD1. After removal of 5 bases from V and 5 bases from J, the junction contained 10 bases not matched to a gene. Germline V gene lookup returns CDR1 SGHRS and CDR2 YFSETQ. The length of the CDR3 is 14 residues.

Only one count was recorded for this clone. The V and J genes are TRBV5-1 and TRBJ2-3, with a tentative D call TRBD2 (6 bases). Trimming pared 5 bases from V and 1 base from J, leaving 17 bases between. This CDR3 is 16 amino acids long. In germline, CDR1 is SGHRS, CDR2 YFSETQ. The CDR3 DNA follows: TGCGCCAGCAGACCCACTGGGGGGTACGGCACAGATACGCAGTATTTT. Translating gives CASRPTGGYGTDTQYF.

This clone was seen a few times. A read error may produce the germline difference seen at one junction end. The CDR3 coding sequence is TGTGCCAGCAGCTTGGACTACCGCTACGAACAGTACTTC. Amino acid sequence: CASSLDYRYEQYF. The J gene is TRBJ2-7, the V gene TRBV5-4; D uncertain. Per the germline V gene, CDR1 is SGHNT and CDR2 is YYREEE (reference sequence). CDR3 length: 13 residues. The full variable domain, its missing parts supplied by reference TRBV5-4 and TRBJ2-7, is ETGVTQSPTHLIKTRGQQVTLRCSSQSGHNTVSWYQQALGQGPQFIFQYYREEENGRGNFPPRFSGLQFPNYSSELNVNALELDDSALYLCASSLDYRYEQYFGPGTRLTVT.

The DNA of the CDR3 is TGTGCCAGCGGGGGAAGGGGCCGACAGTACTTC. Encoded protein: CASGGRGRQYF. This chain connects TRBV2 to TRBJ2-7; perhaps D is TRBD1 or TRBD2 (5 bases each). Per germline, CDR1 SNHLY and CDR2 FYNNEI. This CDR3 is built from 11 residues. Trimming pared 8 bases from V and 10 bases from J, leaving 15 bases between.

The chain links TRBV30 to TRBJ1-5; 7 bases are shared with TRBD1. V dropped 5 bases and J dropped 6; count of bases not matched to a gene: 7. This CDR3 region has 13 residues. Looked up from germline, CDR1 is GTSNPN and CDR2 is SVGIG (reference sequence). The CDR3, as DNA: TGTGCCTGGGACAGGGCGCGGGGTCAGCCCCAGCATTTT. It translates to CAWDRARGQPQHF.

This clone occurred once. This chain joins TRBV7-9 and TRBJ2-5; D is perhaps TRBD2 (6 bases). The V gene's germline CDR1 is SEHNR and CDR2 FQNEAQ (reference sequence). The V end lost 5 bases, the J end lost 1 base, and 17 bases lay between the germline ends. CDR3 length: 16 residues. The CDR3 here is CASSPTSYGSQETQYF. CDR3 nucleotides: TGTGCCAGCAGCCCAACTAGCTACGGGAGCCAAGAGACCCAGTACTTC.

This sequence joins TRBV27 and TRBJ2-3, with 9 bases lining up with TRBD2. The ends lost 2 bases at V and 2 bases at J; junction bases unmatched: 14. Germline-derived CDR1 and CDR2 are MNHEY and SMNVEV (reference sequence). This CDR3 contains 19 residues. CDR3 DNA sequence: TGTGCCAGCAGTTTACAGGGACTAGCAGCCGGTTGGGTCACAGATACGCAGTATTTT. Translated, it gives CASSLQGLAAGWVTDTQYF.

The V and J genes are TRBV5-5 and TRBJ2-5; 9 bases are a match to TRBD1. V trimming: 0 bases; J trimming: 4 bases; junction bases outside the gene matches: 7. Germline values: CDR1 SGHKS, CDR2 YYEKEE (reference sequence). The CDR3 is 16 amino acids. Written as DNA, the CDR3 is TGTGCCAGCAGCTTGGCCCCGGGACAGGGCCCAGAGACCCAGTACTTC. It is translated as CASSLAPGQGPETQYF.

There are many counts of this clone. The chain recombines TRBV11-3 with TRBJ2-1, with TRBD2 matching over 9 bases. Germline CDR1 reads SGHNT; CDR2 reads YENEEA. The CDR3 extends over 14 amino acids. V shed 5 bases and J 6 bases; nucleotides not matched to a gene: 5. The CDR3, as DNA: TGTGCCAGCAGCCCTAAGCGGGGGGTCAATGAGCAGTTCTTC. This gives the protein CASSPKRGVNEQFF. The full variable domain, its missing parts supplied by reference TRBV11-3 and TRBJ2-1, is EAGVVQSPRYKIIEKKQPVAFWCNPISGHNTLYWYLQNLGQGPELLIRYENEEAVDDSQLPKDRFSAERLKGVDSTLKIQPAELGDSAVYLCASSPKRGVNEQFFGPGTRLTVL.

The J gene is TRBJ1-5, the V gene TRBV19; D is undetermined. Germline values: CDR1 LNHDA, CDR2 SQIVND (reference sequence). The CDR3 has 13 residues. V was cut by 3 bases and J by 7 bases, with 10 bases left in between. Written as DNA, the CDR3 is TGTGCCAGTAGTATCGCGGTGGAGCAGCCCCAGCATTTT. This translates into CASSIAVEQPQHF.

This clone was counted between two and nine times. The chain carries TRBV4-2 and TRBJ2-1; TRBD2 agrees at 7 bases. The CDR3 consists of 14 residues. V gave up 4 bases and J gave up 7 bases; unmatched junction bases: 7. The germline V gene has CDR1 LGHNA and CDR2 YNFKEQ. The chain's CDR3 is CASSRGTTGNEQFF. In nucleotides, the CDR3 is TGTGCCAGCAGCCGGGGGACTACTGGGAATGAGCAGTTCTTC.

This clone was recorded at least ten times. The chain recombines TRBV10-3 with TRBJ2-7; 7 nucleotides align to TRBD2. Trimming removed 8 bases from V and 5 bases from J; junction bases left unmatched: 6. The length of the CDR3 is 12 residues. Germline V lookup: CDR1 ENHRY, CDR2 SYGVKD. CDR3 DNA: TGTGCCATCCGGGGGACTACCCACGAGCAGTACTTC. It codes for CAIRGTTHEQYF.

The chain is built from TRBV18 and TRBJ2-7; the match to TRBD1 covers 8 bases. Trimming at V came to 0 bases and at J to 5 bases, leaving 6 bases not matched to a gene. CDR1 and CDR2 from the germline V gene are KGHSH and LQKENI. The CDR3 has 15 residues. The chain's CDR3 is CASSPPSRGPHEQYF. CDR3 DNA sequence: TGTGCCAGCTCACCACCAAGCAGGGGGCCCCACGAGCAGTACTTC.

The gene calls are TRBV5-1 and TRBJ2-6; no clear D. Trimming took off 0 bases at V and 3 bases at J, with 7 bases between the two ends. The CDR3 has 15 residues. CDR1 and CDR2 (germline): SGHRS, YFSETQ. The CDR3 here is CASSLEAFGANVLTF. The CDR3 DNA reads as TGCGCCAGCAGCTTGGAGGCTTTTGGGGCCAACGTCCTGACTTTC.

The chain recombines TRBV28 with TRBJ1-4; 7 bases line up with TRBD1. CDR3 length: 16 amino acids. Germline V CDR1 and CDR2: MDHEN, SYDVKM. With V trimmed by 5 bases and J by 5 bases, 11 bases remained unmatched. The CDR3 protein is CASSPPWGRGNEKLFF. The CDR3 nucleotides are TGTGCCAGCAGTCCCCCCTGGGGCAGGGGGAATGAAAAACTGTTTTTT.

J is TRBJ2-2 and V is TRBV2; TRBD1 or TRBD2 may be the D gene (6 bases each). The V gene's germline CDR1 is SNHLY and CDR2 FYNNEI. The CDR3 extends over 15 amino acids. The V and J ends lost 8 bases and 4 bases respectively, with 17 bases between them. CDR3 sequence (DNA): TGTGCCAGCCAGGAGGGGGACGCCCCCACCGGGGAGCTGTTTTTT. Translation: CASQEGDAPTGELFF.

The J gene is TRBJ1-4, the V gene TRBV28; D call uncertain. V lost 2 bases, J lost 5 bases, and 12 bases lay in between. The CDR3 is 15 amino acids. Germline V lookup: CDR1 MDHEN, CDR2 SYDVKM. CDR3: CASSLVGAPNEKLFF. The CDR3 region has the DNA TGTGCCAGCAGTTTAGTGGGCGCCCCGAATGAAAAACTGTTTTTT. The whole variable domain, filled in from reference TRBV28 and TRBJ1-4, reads DVKVTQSSRYLVKRTGEKVFLECVQDMDHENMFWYRQDPGLGLRLIYFSYDVKMKEKGDIPEGYSVSREKKERFSLILESASTNQTSMYLCASSLVGAPNEKLFFGSGTQLSVL.

This clone appeared once. The chain combines TRBV5-4 with TRBJ2-5; D is perhaps TRBD1 or TRBD2 (5 bases each). Germline V gene lookup returns CDR1 SGHNT and CDR2 YYREEE (reference sequence). Trimming left V 4 bases short and J 4 bases short, with 11 bases between. The CDR3 is 13 residues long. DNA of the CDR3: TGTGCCAGCAGCCCTGGGACCCGAGAGACCCAGTACTTC. Its translation is CASSPGTRETQYF.

V gene TRBV27 combines with J gene TRBJ2-7; D remains ambiguous. Per germline, CDR1 MNHEY and CDR2 SMNVEV (reference sequence). V was pared by 1 base and J by 2 bases, with 9 bases between. The CDR3 is 14 residues long. The CDR3 protein is CASSLYPRAYEQYF. For the CDR3, the DNA is TGTGCCAGCAGTTTATACCCTCGGGCCTACGAGCAGTACTTC.